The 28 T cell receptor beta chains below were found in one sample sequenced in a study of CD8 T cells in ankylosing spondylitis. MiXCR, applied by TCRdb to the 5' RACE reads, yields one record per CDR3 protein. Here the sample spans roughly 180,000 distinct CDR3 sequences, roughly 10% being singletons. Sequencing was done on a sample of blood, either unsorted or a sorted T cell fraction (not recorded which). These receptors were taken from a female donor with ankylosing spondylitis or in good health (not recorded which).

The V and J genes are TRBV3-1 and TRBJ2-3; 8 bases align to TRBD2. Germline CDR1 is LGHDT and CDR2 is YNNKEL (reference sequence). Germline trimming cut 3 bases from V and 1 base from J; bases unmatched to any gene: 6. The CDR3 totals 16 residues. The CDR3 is CASSQGAGEGTDTQYF. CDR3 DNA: TGTGCCAGCAGCCAGGGAGCGGGAGAGGGCACAGATACGCAGTATTTT.

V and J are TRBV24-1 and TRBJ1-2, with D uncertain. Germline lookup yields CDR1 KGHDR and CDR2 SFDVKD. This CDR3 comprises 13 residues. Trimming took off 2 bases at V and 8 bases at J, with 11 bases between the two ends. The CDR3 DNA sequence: TGTGCCACCAGTGATTCCTCCTTGAACGGCTACACCTTC. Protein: CATSDSSLNGYTF.

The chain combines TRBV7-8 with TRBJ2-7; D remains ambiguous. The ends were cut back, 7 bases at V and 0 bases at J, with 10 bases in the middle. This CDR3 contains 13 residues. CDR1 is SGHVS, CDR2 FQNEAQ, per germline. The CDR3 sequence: CASTAKDSYEQYF. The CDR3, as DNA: TGTGCCAGCACCGCCAAGGACTCCTACGAGCAGTACTTC.

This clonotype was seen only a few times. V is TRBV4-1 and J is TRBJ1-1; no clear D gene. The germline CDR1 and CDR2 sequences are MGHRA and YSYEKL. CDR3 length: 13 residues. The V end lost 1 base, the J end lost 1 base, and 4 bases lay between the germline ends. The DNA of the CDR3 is TGCGCCAGCAGCCAAGTGAGGAACACTGAAGCTTTCTTT. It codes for CASSQVRNTEAFF.

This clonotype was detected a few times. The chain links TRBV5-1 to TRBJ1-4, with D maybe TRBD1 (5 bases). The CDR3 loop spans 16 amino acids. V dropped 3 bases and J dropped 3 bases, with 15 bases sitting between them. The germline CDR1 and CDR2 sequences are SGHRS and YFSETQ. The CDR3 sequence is CASSSGLGSANEKLFF. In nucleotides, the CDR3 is TGCGCCAGCAGCTCGGGACTGGGGTCCGCTAATGAAAAACTGTTTTTT. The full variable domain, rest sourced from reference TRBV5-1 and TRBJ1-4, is KAGVTQTPRYLIKTRGQQVTLSCSPISGHRSVSWYQQTPGQGLQFLFEYFSETQRNKGNFPGRFSGRQFSNSRSEMNVSTLELGDSALYLCASSSGLGSANEKLFFGSGTQLSVL.

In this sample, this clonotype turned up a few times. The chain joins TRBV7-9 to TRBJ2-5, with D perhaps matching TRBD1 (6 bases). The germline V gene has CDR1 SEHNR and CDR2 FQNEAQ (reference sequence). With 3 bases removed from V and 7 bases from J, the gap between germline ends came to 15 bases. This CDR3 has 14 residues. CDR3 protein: CASSLGTNQGTQYF. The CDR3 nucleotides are TGTGCCAGCAGCTTGGGGACAAACCAGGGGACCCAGTACTTC.

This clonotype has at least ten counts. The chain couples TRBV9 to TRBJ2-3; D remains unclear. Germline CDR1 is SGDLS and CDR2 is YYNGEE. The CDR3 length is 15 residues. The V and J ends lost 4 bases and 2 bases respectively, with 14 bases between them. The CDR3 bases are TGTGCCAGCAGCTCCCGACCTTTTTTCACAGATACGCAGTATTTT. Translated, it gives CASSSRPFFTDTQYF.

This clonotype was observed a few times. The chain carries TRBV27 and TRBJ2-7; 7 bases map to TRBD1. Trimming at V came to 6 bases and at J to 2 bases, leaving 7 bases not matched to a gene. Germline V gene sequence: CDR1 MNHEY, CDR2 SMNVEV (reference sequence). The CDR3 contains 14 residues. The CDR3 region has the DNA TGTGCCAGCAGCCAGGGACAGAGAGCCTACGAGCAGTACTTC. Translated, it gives CASSQGQRAYEQYF.

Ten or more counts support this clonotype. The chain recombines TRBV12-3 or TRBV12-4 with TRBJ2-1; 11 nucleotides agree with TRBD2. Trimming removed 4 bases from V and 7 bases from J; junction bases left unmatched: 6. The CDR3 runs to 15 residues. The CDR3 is CASSSTSGRINEQFF. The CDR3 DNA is TGTGCCAGCAGTTCCACTAGCGGGAGAATTAATGAGCAGTTCTTC.

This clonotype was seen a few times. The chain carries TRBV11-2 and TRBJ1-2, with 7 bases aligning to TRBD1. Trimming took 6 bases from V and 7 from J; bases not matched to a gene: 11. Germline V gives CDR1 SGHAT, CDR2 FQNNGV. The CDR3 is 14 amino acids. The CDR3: CASRAQGSRSGYTF. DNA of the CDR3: TGTGCCAGCAGGGCACAGGGGAGCCGCTCTGGCTACACCTTC. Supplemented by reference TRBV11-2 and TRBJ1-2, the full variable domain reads EAGVAQSPRYKIIEKRQSVAFWCNPISGHATLYWYQQILGQGPKLLIQFQNNGVVDDSQLPKDRFSAERLKGVDSTLKIQPAKLEDSAVYLCASRAQGSRSGYTFGSGTRLTVV.

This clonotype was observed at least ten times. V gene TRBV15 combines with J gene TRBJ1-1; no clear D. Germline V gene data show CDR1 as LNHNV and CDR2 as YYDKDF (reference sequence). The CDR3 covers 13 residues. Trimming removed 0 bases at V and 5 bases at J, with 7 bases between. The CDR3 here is CATSRDMETEAFF. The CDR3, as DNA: TGTGCCACCAGCAGAGATATGGAGACTGAAGCTTTCTTT.

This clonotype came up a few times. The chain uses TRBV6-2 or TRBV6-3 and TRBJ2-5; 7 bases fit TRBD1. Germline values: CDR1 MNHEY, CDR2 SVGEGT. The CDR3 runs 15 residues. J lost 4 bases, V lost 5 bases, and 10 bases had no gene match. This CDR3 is CASSGTGDPGETQYF. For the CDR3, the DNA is TGTGCCAGCAGTGGTACAGGGGATCCGGGAGAGACCCAGTACTTC.

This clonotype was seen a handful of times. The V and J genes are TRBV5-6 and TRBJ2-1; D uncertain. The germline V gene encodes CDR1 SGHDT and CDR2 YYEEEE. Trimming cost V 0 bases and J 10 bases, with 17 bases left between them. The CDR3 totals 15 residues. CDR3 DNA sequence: TGTGCCAGCAGCTTGGGTGGTGGGTTTGACGGGGAGCAGTTCTTC. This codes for CASSLGGGFDGEQFF.

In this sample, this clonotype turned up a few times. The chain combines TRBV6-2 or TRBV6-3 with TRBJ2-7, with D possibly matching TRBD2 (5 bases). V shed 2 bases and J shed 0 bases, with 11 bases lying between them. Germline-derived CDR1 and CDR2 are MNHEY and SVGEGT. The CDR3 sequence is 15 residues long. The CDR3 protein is CASSYVGLSSYEQYF. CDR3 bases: TGTGCCAGCAGTTACGTCGGACTCAGCTCCTACGAGCAGTACTTC.

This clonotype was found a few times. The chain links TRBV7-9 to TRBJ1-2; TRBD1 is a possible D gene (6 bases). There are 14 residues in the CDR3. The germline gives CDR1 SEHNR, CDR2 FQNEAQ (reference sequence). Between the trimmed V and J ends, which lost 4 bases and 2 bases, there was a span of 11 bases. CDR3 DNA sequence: TGTGCCAGCAGCTCAACCACAGGGAACTATGGCTACACCTTC. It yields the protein CASSSTTGNYGYTF.

In DNA form, the CDR3 reads TGCGCCAGCAGCCACCCCGGGGGGACTAGCACAGATACGCAGTATTTT. This gives the protein CASSHPGGTSTDTQYF. The chain recombines TRBV4-1 with TRBJ2-3; 7 positions agree with TRBD2. Germline CDR1 and CDR2: MGHRA and YSYEKL. The CDR3 length is 16 residues. V shed 3 bases, J shed 0 bases, and the junction held 6 bases outside the gene matches.

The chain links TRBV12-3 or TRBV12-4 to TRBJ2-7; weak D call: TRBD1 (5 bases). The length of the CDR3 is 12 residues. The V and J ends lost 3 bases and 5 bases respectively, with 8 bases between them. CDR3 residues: CASSFLGDEQYF. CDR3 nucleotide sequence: TGTGCCAGCAGTTTCCTAGGGGACGAGCAGTACTTC.

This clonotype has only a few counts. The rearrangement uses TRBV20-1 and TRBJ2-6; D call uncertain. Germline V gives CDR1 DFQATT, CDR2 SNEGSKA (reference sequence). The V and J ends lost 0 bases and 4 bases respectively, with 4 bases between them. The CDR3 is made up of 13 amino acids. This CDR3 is CSARDPGANVLTF. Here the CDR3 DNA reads TGCAGTGCTAGAGATCCCGGGGCCAACGTCCTGACTTTC.

The CDR3 coding sequence is TGTGCCAGCAGCCTCCAGGGGACTAGGCCACAAGAGACCCAGTACTTC. Translation gives CASSLQGTRPQETQYF. This chain connects TRBV5-5 to TRBJ2-5; 8 positions match TRBD2. The germline V gene has CDR1 SGHKS and CDR2 YYEKEE (reference sequence). Germline trimming cut 4 bases from V and 2 bases from J; bases unmatched to any gene: 10. The CDR3 sequence is 16 residues long.

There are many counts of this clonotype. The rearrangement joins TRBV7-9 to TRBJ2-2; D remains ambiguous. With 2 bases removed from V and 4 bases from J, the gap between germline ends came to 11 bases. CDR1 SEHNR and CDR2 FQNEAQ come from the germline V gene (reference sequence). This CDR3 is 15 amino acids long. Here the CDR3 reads CASSLLQQLTGELFF. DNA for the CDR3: TGTGCCAGCAGCTTACTTCAACAGCTCACCGGGGAGCTGTTTTTT.

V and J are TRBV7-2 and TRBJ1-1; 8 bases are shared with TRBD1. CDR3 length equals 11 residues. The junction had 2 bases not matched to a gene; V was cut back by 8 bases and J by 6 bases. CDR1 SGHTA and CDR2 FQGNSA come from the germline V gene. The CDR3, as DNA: TGTGCCAGCGCAGGGGGCCCTGAAGCTTTCTTT. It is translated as CASAGGPEAFF.

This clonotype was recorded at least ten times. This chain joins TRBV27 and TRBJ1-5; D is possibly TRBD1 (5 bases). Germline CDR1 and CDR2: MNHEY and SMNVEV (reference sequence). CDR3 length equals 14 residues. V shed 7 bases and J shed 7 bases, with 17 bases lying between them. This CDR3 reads CASTPTGGPQPQHF. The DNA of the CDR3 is TGTGCCAGCACCCCGACTGGGGGACCGCAGCCCCAGCATTTT.

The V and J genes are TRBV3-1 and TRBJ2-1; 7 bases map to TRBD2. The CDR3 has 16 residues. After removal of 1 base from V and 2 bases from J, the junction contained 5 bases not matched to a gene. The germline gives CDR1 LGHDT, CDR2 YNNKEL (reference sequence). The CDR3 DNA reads TGTGCCAGCAGCCAAGTCGCTAGCGGCCCCTACAATGAGCAGTTCTTC. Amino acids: CASSQVASGPYNEQFF.

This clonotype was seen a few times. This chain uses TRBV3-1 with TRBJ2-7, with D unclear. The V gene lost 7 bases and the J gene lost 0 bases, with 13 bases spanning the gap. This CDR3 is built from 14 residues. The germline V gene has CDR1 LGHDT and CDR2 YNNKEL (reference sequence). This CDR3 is CASNPGWGSYEQYF. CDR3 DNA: TGTGCCAGCAACCCTGGATGGGGCTCCTACGAGCAGTACTTC.

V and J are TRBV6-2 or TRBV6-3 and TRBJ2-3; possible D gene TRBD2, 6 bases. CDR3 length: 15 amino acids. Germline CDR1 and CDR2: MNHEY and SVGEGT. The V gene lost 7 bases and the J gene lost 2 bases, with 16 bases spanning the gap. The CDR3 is CASKVRGPSTDTQYF. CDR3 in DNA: TGTGCCAGCAAAGTGCGGGGACCTTCCACAGATACGCAGTATTTT.

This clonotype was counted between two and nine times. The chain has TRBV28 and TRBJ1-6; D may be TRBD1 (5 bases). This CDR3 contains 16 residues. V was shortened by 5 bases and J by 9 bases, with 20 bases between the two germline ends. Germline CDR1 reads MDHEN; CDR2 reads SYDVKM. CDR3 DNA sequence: TGTGCCAGCAGTGTACCCGGGGGAGGGGTAGGTTCACCCCTCCACTTT. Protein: CASSVPGGGVGSPLHF.

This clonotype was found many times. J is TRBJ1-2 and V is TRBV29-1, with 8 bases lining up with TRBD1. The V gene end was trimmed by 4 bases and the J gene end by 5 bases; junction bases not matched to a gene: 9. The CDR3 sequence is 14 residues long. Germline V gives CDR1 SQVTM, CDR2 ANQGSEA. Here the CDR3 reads CSVGTGMAAYGYTF. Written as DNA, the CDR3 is TGCAGCGTTGGGACAGGGATGGCAGCATATGGCTACACCTTC.

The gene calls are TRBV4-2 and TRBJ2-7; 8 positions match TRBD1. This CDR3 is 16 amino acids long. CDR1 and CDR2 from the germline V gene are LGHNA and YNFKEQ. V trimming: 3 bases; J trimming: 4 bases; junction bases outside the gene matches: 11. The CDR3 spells CASSQGRAGGWYEQYF. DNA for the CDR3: TGTGCCAGCAGCCAGGGACGTGCAGGGGGCTGGTACGAGCAGTACTTC.